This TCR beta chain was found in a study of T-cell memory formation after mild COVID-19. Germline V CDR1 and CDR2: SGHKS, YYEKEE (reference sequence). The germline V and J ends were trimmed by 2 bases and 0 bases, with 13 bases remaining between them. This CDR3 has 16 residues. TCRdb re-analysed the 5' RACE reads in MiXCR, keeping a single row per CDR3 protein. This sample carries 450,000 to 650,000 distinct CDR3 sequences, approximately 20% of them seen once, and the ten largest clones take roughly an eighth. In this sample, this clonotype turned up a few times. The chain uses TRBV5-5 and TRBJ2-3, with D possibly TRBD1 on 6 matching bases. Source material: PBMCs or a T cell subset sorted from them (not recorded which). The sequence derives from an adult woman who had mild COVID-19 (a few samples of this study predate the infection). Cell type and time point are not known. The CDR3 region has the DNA TGTGCCAGCAGCTTCGGGGCAGGGGTCAGCACAGATACGCAGTATTTT. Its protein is CASSFGAGVSTDTQYF.